The 13 T cell receptor beta chains given below trace back to one sample, sequenced in a study of T cells after yellow fever vaccination. TCRdb independently ran MiXCR on the 5' RACE reads; one entry per CDR3 protein. Of 620,000 or so distinct CDR3 sequences in the sample, 10% to 15% were seen once. Specimen: PBMCs, collected on the day of the yellow fever booster vaccination. These receptors were obtained from a man in his thirties or forties who received the YFV17D yellow fever vaccine.

This clonotype was recorded a few times. The chain employs TRBV6-2 or TRBV6-3 and TRBJ1-1, with D unresolved. The V gene's germline CDR1 is MNHEY and CDR2 SVGEGT. This CDR3 is 13 amino acids long. The V end lost 6 bases, the J end lost 0 bases, and 8 bases lay between the germline ends. CDR3 loop: CASRSYMNTEAFF. In nucleotides, the CDR3 is TGTGCCAGCAGGTCGTACATGAACACTGAAGCTTTCTTT.

The V call is TRBV5-1, the J call TRBJ2-7; D is ambiguous. V lost 3 bases to trimming and J lost 3 bases, with 7 bases between them. CDR1 is SGHRS, CDR2 YFSETQ, per germline. This CDR3 has 12 residues. The CDR3 nucleotides read TGCGCCAGCAGCTCCTCCTACTACGAGCAGTACTTC. Its translation is CASSSSYYEQYF.

This clonotype was seen more than once but under ten times. The chain employs TRBV7-2 and TRBJ2-5, with 8 bases aligning to TRBD1. The junction had 7 bases not matched to a gene; V was cut back by 5 bases and J by 5 bases. CDR1 is SGHTA and CDR2 is FQGNSA in the germline V gene. This CDR3 region has 14 residues. The CDR3 sequence: CASSQTRGPETQYF. The CDR3 region has the DNA TGTGCCAGCAGCCAAACCAGGGGGCCGGAGACCCAGTACTTC.

This clonotype was picked up a small number of times. This rearrangement joins TRBV27 to TRBJ1-3; possibly TRBD1 for D (6 bases). This CDR3 contains 15 residues. Per the germline V gene, CDR1 is MNHEY and CDR2 is SMNVEV (reference sequence). V lost 3 bases and J 0 bases, leaving 9 bases between the germline ends. The CDR3 here is CASSLTGTSGNTIYF. In DNA form, the CDR3 reads TGTGCCAGCAGTTTGACAGGCACCTCTGGAAACACCATATATTTT.

This clonotype showed up just a few times. The chain links TRBV12-3 or TRBV12-4 to TRBJ2-2; D uncertain. The CDR3 is 12 residues long. V was shortened by 5 bases and J by 5 bases, with 6 bases between the two germline ends. CDR3 sequence (DNA): TGTGCCAGCAGTATGAGGACCGGGGAGCTGTTTTTT. Amino acid sequence: CASSMRTGELFF.

J is TRBJ1-2 and V is TRBV23-1, with unresolved D. TRBV23-1 is an ORF; its function is uncertain. V gave up 0 bases and J gave up 1 base, with 9 bases separating them. The CDR3 totals 15 residues. The CDR3 nucleotides are TGCGCCAGCAGTCAATCGGGGAAAATTAACTATGGCTACACCTTC. As protein: CASSQSGKINYGYTF.

The rearrangement uses TRBV11-2 and TRBJ2-5; possibly TRBD1 for D (5 bases). The length of the CDR3 is 16 residues. CDR1 is SGHAT, CDR2 FQNNGV, per germline. With 1 base removed from V and 1 base from J, the gap between germline ends came to 13 bases. The CDR3 DNA follows: TGTGCCAGCAGCTTAGTCAGGGCTCGGGTCCAAGAGACCCAGTACTTC. Translating gives CASSLVRARVQETQYF.

This clonotype turned up a few times. The J gene is TRBJ2-7, the V gene TRBV5-1; no reliable D call. The CDR3 covers 13 residues. The ends were cut back, 0 bases at V and 6 bases at J, with 10 bases in the middle. Looked up from germline, CDR1 is SGHRS and CDR2 is YFSETQ. The CDR3 nucleotides are TGCGCCAGCAGCTTGGGGTGGGGATCCGAGCAGTACTTC. The encoded protein is CASSLGWGSEQYF.

CDR3 sequence reads: CASSYYENEKLFF. The CDR3 DNA is TGTGCCAGCAGCTACTACGAGAATGAAAAACTGTTTTTT. V gene TRBV5-6 combines with J gene TRBJ1-4; D not resolved. V lost 3 bases and J lost 5, with 8 bases in between. CDR1 and CDR2 (germline): SGHDT, YYEEEE. The CDR3 is 13 amino acids.

This clonotype has more than one count but fewer than ten. V gene TRBV27 combines with J gene TRBJ2-5; D gene uncertain. The CDR3 covers 15 residues. Trimming took 9 bases from V and 7 from J, leaving 24 bases between them. In germline, CDR1 is MNHEY, CDR2 SMNVEV (reference sequence). The CDR3 reads CASPSALRKNATQYF. DNA for the CDR3: TGTGCCAGTCCGTCGGCCCTCAGGAAAAATGCGACCCAGTACTTC.

This clonotype was counted a few times. The chain uses TRBV25-1 and TRBJ1-6; no clear D. This CDR3 has 16 residues. V was cut by 6 bases and J by 5 bases, with 17 bases left in between. Germline CDR1 MGHDK, CDR2 SYGVNS. In DNA form, the CDR3 reads TGTGCCAGCAGCCCCCTTGAGACGGATGATAATTCACCCCTCCACTTT. Translation gives CASSPLETDDNSPLHF.

This clonotype was seen a handful of times. The chain uses TRBV28 and TRBJ2-7, with TRBD1 matching over 8 bases. J was trimmed by 2 bases and V by 7 bases; bases with no gene match: 1. CDR1 and CDR2 (germline): MDHEN, SYDVKM. The length of the CDR3 is 12 residues. In nucleotides, the CDR3 is TGTGCCAGCAAGGACAGGGCCTACGAGCAGTACTTC. Translated: CASKDRAYEQYF.

V and J are TRBV10-3 and TRBJ2-1; 11 bases align to TRBD2. This CDR3 has 15 amino acids. Trimming took 4 bases from V and 3 from J; bases not matched to a gene: 2. The germline gives CDR1 ENHRY, CDR2 SYGVKD. CDR3 sequence reads: CAISGGTSGYNEQFF. CDR3 in DNA: TGTGCCATCAGTGGGGGGACTAGCGGCTACAATGAGCAGTTCTTC.